Included here is one T cell receptor beta chain sequence, with context. Antigen specificity is unknown. The data derive from a study of blood T cells in healthy people across ages. Study overall: Template-switching capture recovered about one barcoded beta molecule per two T cells.

Notes on the study in general: Higher naive T cell percentage went strongly together with higher TCR beta diversity.

In germline, CDR1 is MDHEN, CDR2 SYDVKM. CDR3 size: 17 residues. V was pared by 5 bases and J by 1 base, with 11 bases of the junction left unmatched. Next came a second PCR, run for about 7 to 12 cycles, which used a sample-barcoded 5' primer along with a J-beta primer mix. Each of the cDNA molecules was tagged by a template-switch adaptor with 12 random nucleotides. TCRdb fed the 5' RACE reads into MiXCR, producing one record per CDR3 protein. This sample has 1.5 million to 2 million distinct CDR3 sequences; roughly 50% occur once, and the top ten carry roughly 2.1%. Researchers report isolating at least 6.5 million PBMCs per sample.

The clonotype was recovered from a woman aged 40 to 50 in good health. This chain links TRBV28 with TRBJ2-3, with 8 bases aligning to TRBD1. Input material: blood. The CDR3 DNA is TGTGCCAGCAGTCCTCGGACAGGGAATTTGGGCACAGATACGCAGTATTTT. This translates into CASSPRTGNLGTDTQYF.